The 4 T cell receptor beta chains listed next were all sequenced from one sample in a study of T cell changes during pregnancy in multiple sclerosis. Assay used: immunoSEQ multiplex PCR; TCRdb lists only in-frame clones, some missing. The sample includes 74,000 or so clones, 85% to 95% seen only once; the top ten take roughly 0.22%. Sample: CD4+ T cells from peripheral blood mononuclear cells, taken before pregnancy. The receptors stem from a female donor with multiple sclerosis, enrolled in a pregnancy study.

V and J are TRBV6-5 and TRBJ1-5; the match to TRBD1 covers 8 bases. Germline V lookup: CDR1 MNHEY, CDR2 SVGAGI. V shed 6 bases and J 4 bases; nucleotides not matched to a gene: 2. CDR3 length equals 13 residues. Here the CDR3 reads CASRDRDNQPQHF. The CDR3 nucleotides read TGTGCCAGCAGGGACAGGGATAATCAGCCCCAGCATTTT.

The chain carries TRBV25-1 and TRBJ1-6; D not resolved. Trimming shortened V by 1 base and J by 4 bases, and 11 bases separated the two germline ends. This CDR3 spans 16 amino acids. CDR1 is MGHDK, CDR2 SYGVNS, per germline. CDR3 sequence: CASSESRTRYNSPLHF. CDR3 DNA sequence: TGTGCCAGCAGTGAATCTAGGACTCGGTATAATTCACCCCTCCACTTT.

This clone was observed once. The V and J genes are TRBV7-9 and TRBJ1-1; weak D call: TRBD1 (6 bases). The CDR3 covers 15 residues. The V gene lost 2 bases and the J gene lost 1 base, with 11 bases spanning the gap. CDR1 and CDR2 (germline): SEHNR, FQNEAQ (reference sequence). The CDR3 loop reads CASSLNLQGNTEAFF. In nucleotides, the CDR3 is TGTGCCAGCAGCTTAAACCTACAGGGGAACACTGAAGCTTTCTTT. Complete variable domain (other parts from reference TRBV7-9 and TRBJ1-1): DTGVSQNPRHKITKRGQNVTFRCDPISEHNRLYWYRQTLGQGPEFLTYFQNEAQLEKSRLLSDRFSAERPKGSFSTLEIQRTEQGDSAMYLCASSLNLQGNTEAFFGQGTRLTVV.

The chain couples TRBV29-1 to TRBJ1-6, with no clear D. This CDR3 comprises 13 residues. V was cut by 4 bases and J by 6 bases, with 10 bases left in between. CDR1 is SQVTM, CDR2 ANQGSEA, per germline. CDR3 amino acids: CSVGVGSNSPLHF. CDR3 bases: TGCAGCGTTGGGGTAGGGAGTAATTCACCCCTCCACTTT.